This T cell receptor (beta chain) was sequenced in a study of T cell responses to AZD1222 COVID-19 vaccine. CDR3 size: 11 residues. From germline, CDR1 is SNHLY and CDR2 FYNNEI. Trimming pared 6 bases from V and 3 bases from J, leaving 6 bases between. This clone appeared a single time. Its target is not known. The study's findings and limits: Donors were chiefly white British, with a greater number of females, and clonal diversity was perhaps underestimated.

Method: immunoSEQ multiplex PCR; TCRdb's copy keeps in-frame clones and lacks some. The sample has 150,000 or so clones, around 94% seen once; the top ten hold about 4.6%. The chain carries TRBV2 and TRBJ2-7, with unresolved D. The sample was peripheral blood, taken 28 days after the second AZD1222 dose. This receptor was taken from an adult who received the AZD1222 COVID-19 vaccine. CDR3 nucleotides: TGTGCCAGCAGCCCAGGCTACGAGCAGTACTTC. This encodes CASSPGYEQYF. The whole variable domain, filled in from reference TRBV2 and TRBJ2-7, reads EPEVTQTPSHQVTQMGQEVILRCVPISNHLYFYWYRQILGQKVEFLVSFYNNEISEKSEIFDDQFSVERPDGSNFTLKIRSTKLEDSAMYFCASSPGYEQYFGPGTRLTVT.